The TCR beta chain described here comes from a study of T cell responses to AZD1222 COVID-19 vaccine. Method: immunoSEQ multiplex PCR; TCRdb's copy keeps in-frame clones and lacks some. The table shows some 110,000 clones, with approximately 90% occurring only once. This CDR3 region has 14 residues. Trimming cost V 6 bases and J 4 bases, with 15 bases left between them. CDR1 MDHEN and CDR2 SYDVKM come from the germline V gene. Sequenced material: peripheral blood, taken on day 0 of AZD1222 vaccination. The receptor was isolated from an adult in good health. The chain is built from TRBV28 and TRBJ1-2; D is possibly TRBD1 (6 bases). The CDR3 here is CASRAASDSYGYTF. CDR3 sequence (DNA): TGTGCCAGCAGAGCGGCGTCGGACAGCTATGGCTACACCTTC.